This TCR beta chain was found in a study of response to subunit inactivated influenza vaccine. TCRdb reprocessed the RT-PCR reads with MiXCR, giving one entry per CDR3 protein. Of 490,000 or so distinct CDR3 sequences listed, less than 8% are singletons. This clonotype was seen repeatedly, ten times or more. Its specificity is not known. Germline CDR1 reads LGHNT; CDR2 reads FRNRAP. This CDR3 is 14 amino acids long. Trimming cost V 7 bases and J 0 bases, with 13 bases left between them. Study-level points and caveats: Each seasonal influenza vaccination recruits few new T cells, the authors suggested.

The rearrangement links TRBV12-5 to TRBJ2-7; no firm D call. The receptor comes from a man aged 45 to 75 who received an inactivated influenza vaccine. The sample consisted of PBMCs from blood, taken around 25 months after vaccination. The CDR3 here is CASDQQRSSYEQYF. The CDR3 coding sequence is TGTGCTAGTGACCAACAGCGAAGCTCCTACGAGCAGTACTTC.